Below are 15 T cell receptor beta chains sequenced from a single sample in a study of blood T cells in healthy people across ages. Together with a sample-barcoded 5' primer, a J-beta primer mix was included in a second PCR lasting roughly 7 to 11 cycles. TCRdb called the 5' RACE reads again in MiXCR, with one record for every CDR3 protein. The table has some 800,000 distinct CDR3 sequences, around 43% seen once. Sequenced input: blood. All receptors derive from a man aged 55 to 69 in good health.

This chain joins TRBV7-2 and TRBJ1-2; TRBD1 matches at 9 bases. The junction had 10 bases not matched to a gene; V was cut back by 1 base and J by 4 bases. There are 17 residues in the CDR3. Germline-derived CDR1 and CDR2 are SGHTA and FQGNSA. The CDR3 protein is CASSLEVGTGLSYGYTF. CDR3 sequence (DNA): TGTGCCAGCAGCTTAGAAGTCGGGACAGGGCTTTCCTATGGCTACACCTTC.

This chain's CDR3 is CASRPHQAQIQYF. The CDR3 DNA reads as TGTGCCAGCAGGCCCCATCAGGCCCAGATACAGTACTTC. The V and J genes are TRBV27 and TRBJ2-5; no definite D call. The CDR3 has 13 amino acids. Trimming shortened V by 6 bases and J by 11 bases, and 19 bases separated the two germline ends. From germline, CDR1 is MNHEY and CDR2 SMNVEV (reference sequence).

There are a few counts of this clonotype. This sequence joins TRBV6-1 and TRBJ2-7; D is perhaps TRBD1 (5 bases). Trimming left V 5 bases short and J 1 base short, with 12 bases between. This CDR3 is 14 amino acids long. The germline V gene has CDR1 MNHNS and CDR2 SASEGT. The CDR3 is CASSRGHRSYEQYF. The CDR3 DNA reads TGTGCCAGCAGTAGAGGACACAGATCCTACGAGCAGTACTTC.

The gene calls are TRBV20-1 and TRBJ2-3; TRBD2 agrees at 8 bases. The CDR3 is made up of 17 amino acids. With 1 base clipped from V and 4 bases from J, the junction kept 13 bases outside the gene matches. The germline V gene encodes CDR1 DFQATT and CDR2 SNEGSKA (reference sequence). CDR3 nucleotide sequence: TGCAGTGCTAGAGTTGTTAGCGGGGCCGCTCCCCCAGATACGCAGTATTTT. Protein product: CSARVVSGAAPPDTQYF.

A few counts support this clonotype. The CDR3 bases are TGCGCCAGCAGCCAAGATAGGACTAGCCCATCTAGCACAGATACGCAGTATTTT. Residues: CASSQDRTSPSSTDTQYF. V gene TRBV4-1 combines with J gene TRBJ2-3; 8 bases agree with TRBD2. The trim removed 0 bases at V and 0 bases at J, leaving 8 bases unmatched. This CDR3 is 18 amino acids long. In germline, CDR1 is MGHRA, CDR2 YSYEKL.

Note on this clonotype: A read error may produce the germline difference seen at one junction end. This chain links TRBV28 with TRBJ1-1; TRBD1 agrees at 7 bases. Germline V gives CDR1 MDHEN, CDR2 SYDVKM. The CDR3 covers 15 residues. The CDR3 DNA sequence: TGTGTCAGCAGTTTAAGAGACAGGGAGTATACTGAAGCTTTCTTT. This codes for CVSSLRDREYTEAFF.

CDR3 region: CASSCGINYGYTF. Written as DNA, the CDR3 is TGTGCCAGCAGTTGCGGGATTAACTATGGCTACACCTTC. J is TRBJ1-2 and V is TRBV27, with no clear D. V lost 4 bases and J 1 base, leaving 7 bases between the germline ends. This CDR3 has 13 residues. Germline V CDR1 and CDR2: MNHEY, SMNVEV (reference sequence).

J is TRBJ1-2 and V is TRBV9; 12 bases are a match to TRBD1. V lost 5 bases, J lost 8 bases, and 7 bases stayed unmatched. This CDR3 spans 14 amino acids. Germline CDR1 and CDR2: SGDLS and YYNGEE. CDR3 DNA: TGTGCCAGCAGGGGACAGGGGGCGCGAGTAGGCTACACCTTC. The encoded protein is CASRGQGARVGYTF.

This clonotype was found many times. The chain links TRBV6-5 to TRBJ1-2, with D possibly being TRBD1 (6 bases). Trimming left V 1 base short and J 6 bases short, with 18 bases between. In germline, CDR1 is MNHEY, CDR2 SVGAGI. The CDR3 runs 16 residues. The CDR3 coding sequence is TGTGCCAGCAGTTACTTGACGTTGGGGGGCGCGGATGGCTACACCTTC. Translated: CASSYLTLGGADGYTF.

V usage is TRBV20-1 and J usage is TRBJ2-1; D remains unclear. Germline V gives CDR1 DFQATT, CDR2 SNEGSKA (reference sequence). This CDR3 has 13 residues. V lost 0 bases, J lost 2 bases, and 5 bases lay in between. CDR3 residues: CSARDVAYNEQFF. The DNA of the CDR3 is TGCAGTGCTAGAGATGTGGCCTACAATGAGCAGTTCTTC.

The gene calls are TRBV6-2 or TRBV6-3 and TRBJ1-1, with a tentative D call TRBD1 (5 bases). Germline CDR1 MNHEY, CDR2 SVGEGT. Trimming left V 10 bases short and J 0 bases short, with 9 bases between. CDR3 length equals 12 residues. The CDR3 nucleotides read TGTGCCACCTCGACAGTGAACACTGAAGCTTTCTTT. It codes for CATSTVNTEAFF.

This chain links TRBV15 with TRBJ2-7; 7 nucleotides match TRBD2. This CDR3 has 18 amino acids. Germline-derived CDR1 and CDR2 are LNHNV and YYDKDF (reference sequence). J gave up 0 bases and V 5 bases, and 16 bases lay outside the gene matches. DNA of the CDR3: TGTGCCACCAGCCTTGAGGGACCAGCGGGGTTGGGCTCCTACGAGCAGTACTTC. It specifies CATSLEGPAGLGSYEQYF.

The rearrangement joins TRBV20-1 to TRBJ2-1; D perhaps matches TRBD2 (5 bases). The germline gives CDR1 DFQATT, CDR2 SNEGSKA (reference sequence). V lost 6 bases and J lost 1, with 16 bases in between. The CDR3 runs 15 residues. CDR3 nucleotides: TGCAGTGCCGCCGTAGCCCGGGGTTCCTACAATGAGCAGTTCTTC. It translates to CSAAVARGSYNEQFF.

V gene TRBV27 combines with J gene TRBJ1-2, with D tentatively TRBD1 (5 bases). Germline values: CDR1 MNHEY, CDR2 SMNVEV (reference sequence). CDR3 length: 14 amino acids. V dropped 6 bases and J dropped 4 bases, with 15 bases sitting between them. The CDR3 bases are TGTGCCAGCAGGATCCGCGGAGGGACCTATGGCTACACCTTC. As protein: CASRIRGGTYGYTF.

This clonotype occurred a few times. CDR3 amino acids: CASSSLFGGDYLLATDTQYF. CDR3 in DNA: TGTGCCAGCAGTTCTCTGTTCGGGGGGGACTACCTCCTAGCAACAGATACGCAGTATTTT. The chain has TRBV12-3 or TRBV12-4 and TRBJ2-3, with TRBD2 matching 8 bases. The V segment lost 4 bases and the J segment 3 bases; nucleotides outside the gene matches: 21. The CDR3 loop spans 20 amino acids.